This T cell receptor (beta chain) was retrieved from a study of shared clonotypes between healthy human individuals. Remarks on this clone: No antigen is known for it.

Genomic DNA from each subset was divided evenly over several immunoSEQ plates. The data were produced by immunoSEQ multiplex PCR, yet TCRdb's version contains in-frame clones alone and is incomplete. The table has 2.5 million or so clones, approximately 90% seen once. Findings and limits, study-wide: The small donor group covered limited genetic and exposure diversity.

Germline CDR1 is SGHRS and CDR2 is YFSETQ. Unmatched junction bases numbered 11, after V lost 4 bases and J lost 7 bases. The CDR3 runs 16 residues. The sample taken for sequencing was naive CD4+ T cells sorted from blood. Documented subset: CD45RA+ positively selected. The V and J genes are TRBV5-1 and TRBJ2-1; 10 nucleotides align to TRBD2. This sequence was found in a man aged 18 to 35 in good health. CDR3 sequence reads: CASSPGLAWRGNEQFF. The CDR3 DNA is TGCGCCAGCAGCCCGGGACTAGCGTGGCGCGGAAATGAGCAGTTCTTC. The variable domain in full, completed from reference TRBV5-1 and TRBJ2-1, reads KAGVTQTPRYLIKTRGQQVTLSCSPISGHRSVSWYQQTPGQGLQFLFEYFSETQRNKGNFPGRFSGRQFSNSRSEMNVSTLELGDSALYLCASSPGLAWRGNEQFFGPGTRLTVL.